This T cell receptor beta chain was identified during a study of T cell responses to AZD1222 COVID-19 vaccine. Findings and limits, study-wide: A rise in Spike-specific TCR breadth and depth followed two AZD1222 doses. The span of vaccine-associated CD4 TCRs extended across spike, with dominance at 160-218 and 743-854.

Assay: immunoSEQ multiplex PCR; the TCRdb copy retains only in-frame clones and omits some. Of approximately 110,000 clones in the sample, 80% to 90% were seen once. This clone was seen more than once but under ten times. No antigen is known for it. This CDR3 spans 16 amino acids. V was clipped by 0 bases and J by 2 bases, with 15 bases between them. CDR1 and CDR2 from the germline V gene are SGHRS and YFSETQ. Material: peripheral blood, obtained on day 0 of AZD1222 vaccination. The J gene is TRBJ2-7, the V gene TRBV5-1; a possible D gene is TRBD2 (6 bases). The receptor comes from an adult in good health. CDR3 residues: CASSLGEDGGTYEQYF. CDR3 DNA sequence: TGCGCCAGCAGCTTGGGGGAGGACGGAGGGACCTACGAGCAGTACTTC.